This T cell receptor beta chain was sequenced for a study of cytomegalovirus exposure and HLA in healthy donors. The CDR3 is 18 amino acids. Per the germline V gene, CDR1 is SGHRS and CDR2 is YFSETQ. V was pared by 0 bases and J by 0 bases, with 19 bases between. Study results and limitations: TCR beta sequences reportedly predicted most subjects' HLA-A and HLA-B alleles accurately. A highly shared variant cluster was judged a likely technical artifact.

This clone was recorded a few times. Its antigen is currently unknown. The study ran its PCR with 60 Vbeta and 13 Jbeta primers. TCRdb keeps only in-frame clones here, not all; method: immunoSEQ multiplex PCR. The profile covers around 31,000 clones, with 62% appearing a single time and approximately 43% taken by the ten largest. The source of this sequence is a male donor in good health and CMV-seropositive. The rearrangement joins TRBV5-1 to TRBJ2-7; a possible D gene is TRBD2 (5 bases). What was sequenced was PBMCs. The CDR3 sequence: CASSLGTNAEGSSYEQYF. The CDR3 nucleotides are TGCGCCAGCAGCTTGGGGACGAACGCCGAGGGCAGCTCCTACGAGCAGTACTTC.